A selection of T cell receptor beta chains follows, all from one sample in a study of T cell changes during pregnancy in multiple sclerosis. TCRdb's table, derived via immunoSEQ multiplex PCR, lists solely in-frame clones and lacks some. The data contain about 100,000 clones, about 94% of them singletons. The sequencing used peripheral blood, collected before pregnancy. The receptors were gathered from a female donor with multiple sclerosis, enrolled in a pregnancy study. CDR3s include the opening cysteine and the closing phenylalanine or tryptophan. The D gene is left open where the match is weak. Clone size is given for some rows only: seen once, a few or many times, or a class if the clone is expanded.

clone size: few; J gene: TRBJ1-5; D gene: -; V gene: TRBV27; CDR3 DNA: TGTGCCAGCAGTTTTGGACACGGCAATCAGCCCCAGCATTTT; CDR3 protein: CASSFGHGNQPQHF
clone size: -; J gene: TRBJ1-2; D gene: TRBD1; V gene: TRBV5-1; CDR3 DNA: TGCGCCAGCAGCTTGGGACAGGGGGCGTTAGCTAACTATGGCTACACCTTC; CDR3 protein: CASSLGQGALANYGYTF
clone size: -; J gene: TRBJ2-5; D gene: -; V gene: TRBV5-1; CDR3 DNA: TGCGCCAGCAGCGAAACAGGGTGGGAGACCCAGTACTTC; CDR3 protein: CASSETGWETQYF
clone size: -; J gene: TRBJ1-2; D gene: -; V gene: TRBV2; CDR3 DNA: TGTGCCAGCAGTGTTCAGGGTGTCTATGGCTACACCTTC; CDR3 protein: CASSVQGVYGYTF
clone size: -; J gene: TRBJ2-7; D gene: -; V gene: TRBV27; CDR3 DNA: TGTGCCAGCAGTTTATCCCCCGCTAGCCTTGGCTACGAGCAGTACTTC; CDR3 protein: CASSLSPASLGYEQYF
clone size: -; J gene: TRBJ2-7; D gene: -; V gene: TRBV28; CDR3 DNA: TGTGCCAGCAGTTTAATCACCGACAGTGCCTACGAGCAGTACTTC; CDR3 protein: CASSLITDSAYEQYF
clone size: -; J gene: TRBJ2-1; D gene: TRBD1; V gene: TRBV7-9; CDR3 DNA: TGTGCCAGCAGCTCTCGGGACAGGGGAAATGAGCAGTTCTTC; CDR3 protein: CASSSRDRGNEQFF
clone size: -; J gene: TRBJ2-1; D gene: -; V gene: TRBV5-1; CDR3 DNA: TGCGCCAGCAGCCTTCGGTATGAGCAGTTCTTC; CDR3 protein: CASSLRYEQFF
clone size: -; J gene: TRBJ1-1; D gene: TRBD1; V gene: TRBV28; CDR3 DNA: TGTGCCAGCACCGAAGGGGACAGGGGGCTTGGAGCTTTCTTT; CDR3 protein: CASTEGDRGLGAFF
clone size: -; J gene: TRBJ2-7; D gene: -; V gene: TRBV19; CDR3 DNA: TGTGCCAGTAGTGGGAGAGCGGGACACACCTACGAGCAGTACTTC; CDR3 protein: CASSGRAGHTYEQYF
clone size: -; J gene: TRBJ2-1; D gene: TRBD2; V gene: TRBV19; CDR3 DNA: TGTGCCAGTAGTGTACTAGCGGGCCACTACAATGAGCAGTTCTTC; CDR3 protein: CASSVLAGHYNEQFF
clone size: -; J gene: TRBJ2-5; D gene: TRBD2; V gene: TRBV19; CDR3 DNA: TGTGCCAGTAGCCCGGGGGCGCGGGAGGCAGAGACCCAGTACTTC; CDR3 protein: CASSPGAREAETQYF
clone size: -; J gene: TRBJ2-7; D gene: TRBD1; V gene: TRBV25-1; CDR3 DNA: TGTGCCAGCAGTGTACACAGGGGGCAGAACGAGCAGTACTTC; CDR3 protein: CASSVHRGQNEQYF
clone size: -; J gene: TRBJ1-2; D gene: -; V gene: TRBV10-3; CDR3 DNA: TGTGCCATCAGAGTCCTTTCGGACAGAGGCTATGGCTACACCTTC; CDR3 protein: CAIRVLSDRGYGYTF
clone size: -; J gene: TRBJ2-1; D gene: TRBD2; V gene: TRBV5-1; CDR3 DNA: TGCGCCAGCAGCTTGGATCTAGCGGGAAAATTCTCCTACAATGAGCAGTTCTTC; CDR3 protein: CASSLDLAGKFSYNEQFF
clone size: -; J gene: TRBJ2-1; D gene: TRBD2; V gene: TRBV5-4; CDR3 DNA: TGTGCCAGCAGCCCCGGCGGGAGGGCGATTAGGGATGAGCAGTTCTTC; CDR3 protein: CASSPGGRAIRDEQFF
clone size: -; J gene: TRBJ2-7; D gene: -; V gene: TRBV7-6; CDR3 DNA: TGTGCCAGCAGCTTAGAAGTTAGCGAGAACCTGGGCGAGCAGTACTTC; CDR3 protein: CASSLEVSENLGEQYF
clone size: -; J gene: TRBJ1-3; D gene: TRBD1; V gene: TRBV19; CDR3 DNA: TGTGCCAGCGGACAGGGGGGACAAAACACCATATATTTT; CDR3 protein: CASGQGGQNTIYF
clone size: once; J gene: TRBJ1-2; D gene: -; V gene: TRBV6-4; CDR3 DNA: TGTGCCAGCAGTGAATCAGGGGATCCTAACTATGGCTACACCTTC; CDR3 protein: CASSESGDPNYGYTF
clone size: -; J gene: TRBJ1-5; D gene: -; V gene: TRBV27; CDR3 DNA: TGTGCCAGCAGCCAGGGGAGCAATCAGCCCCAGCATTTT; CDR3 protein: CASSQGSNQPQHF
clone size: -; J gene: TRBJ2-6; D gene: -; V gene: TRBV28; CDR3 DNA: TGTGCCAGCAGTTTTACCATTGGGGAGTCGGTAACTGGGGCCAACGTCCTGACTTTC; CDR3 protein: CASSFTIGESVTGANVLTF
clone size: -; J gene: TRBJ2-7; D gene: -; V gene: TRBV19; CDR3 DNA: TGTGCCAGTAGGGAAACAGGGATATGGAATTACGAGCAGTACTTC; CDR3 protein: CASRETGIWNYEQYF
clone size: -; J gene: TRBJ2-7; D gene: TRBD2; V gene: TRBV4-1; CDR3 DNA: TGCGCCAGCAGCCCAGGACTAGCGGACGGGTACGAGCAGTACTTC; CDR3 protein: CASSPGLADGYEQYF
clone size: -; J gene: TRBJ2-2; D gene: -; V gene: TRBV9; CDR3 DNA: TGTGCCAGCAGCGTAGAATCAGGGGACAACACCGGGGAGCTGTTTTTT; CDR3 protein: CASSVESGDNTGELFF
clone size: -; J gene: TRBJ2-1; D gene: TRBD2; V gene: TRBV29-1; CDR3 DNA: TGCAGCGTTGAGGGACTAGCGGGAGTTTCGTACAATGAGCAGTTCTTC; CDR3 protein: CSVEGLAGVSYNEQFF
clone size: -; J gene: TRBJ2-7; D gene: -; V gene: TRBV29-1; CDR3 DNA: TGCAGCGTTGAAGAGAGGAGATTTGGAGGGTCTCTATCCTACGAGCAGTACTTC; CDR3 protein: CSVEERRFGGSLSYEQYF
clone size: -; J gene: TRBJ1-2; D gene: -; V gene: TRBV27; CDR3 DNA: TGTGCCAGCAGTCCAATTACAGGGTCCTATGGCTACACCTTC; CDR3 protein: CASSPITGSYGYTF
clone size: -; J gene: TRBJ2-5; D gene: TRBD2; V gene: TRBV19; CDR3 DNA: TGTGCCAGTAGTACCGGGACTAGCGGGAGGGTCTTGTCAGAGACCCAGTACTTC; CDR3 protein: CASSTGTSGRVLSETQYF
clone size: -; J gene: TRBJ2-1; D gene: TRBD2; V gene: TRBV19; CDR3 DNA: TGTGCCAGTAGCCCCTCTAGCGGGAGCTTGGTTTACAATGAGCAGTTCTTC; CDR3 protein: CASSPSSGSLVYNEQFF
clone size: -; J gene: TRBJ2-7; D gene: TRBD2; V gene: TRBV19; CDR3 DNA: TGTGCCAGTAGTATTCAGACTAGCGGGAGAAACGAGCAGTACTTC; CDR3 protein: CASSIQTSGRNEQYF
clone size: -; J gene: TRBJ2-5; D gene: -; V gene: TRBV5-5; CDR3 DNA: TGTGCCAGCAGCTCCCTAATCGGGGGAGGCCAAGAGACCCAGTACTTC; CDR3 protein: CASSSLIGGGQETQYF
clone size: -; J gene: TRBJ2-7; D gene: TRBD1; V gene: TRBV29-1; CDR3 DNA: TGCAGCGTTGATTCGGACAGGGAGACCTACGAGCAGTACTTC; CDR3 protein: CSVDSDRETYEQYF
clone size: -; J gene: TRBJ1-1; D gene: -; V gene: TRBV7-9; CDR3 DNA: TGTGCCAGCAGCTTAGAAGGGGGGGGCGGGAATGCTGAAGCTTTCTTT; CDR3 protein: CASSLEGGGGNAEAFF
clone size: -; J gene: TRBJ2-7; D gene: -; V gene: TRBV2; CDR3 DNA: TGTGCCAGCAGTAAAAACAGGGGACTGGGGGAGTACTTC; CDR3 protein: CASSKNRGLGEYF
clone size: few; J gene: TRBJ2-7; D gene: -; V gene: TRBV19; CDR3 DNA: TGTGCCAGTAGTATGCAGGCCGTCTACGAGCAGTACTTC; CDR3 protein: CASSMQAVYEQYF
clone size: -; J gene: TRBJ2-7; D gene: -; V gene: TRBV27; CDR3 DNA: TGTGCCAGCAGCCCGACTAGCTCCTACGAGCAGTACTTC; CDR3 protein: CASSPTSSYEQYF
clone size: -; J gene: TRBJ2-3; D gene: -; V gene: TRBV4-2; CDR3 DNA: TGTGCCAGCAGCCAAGGAGAGAGGGCCGGGACAGATACGCAGTATTTT; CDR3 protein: CASSQGERAGTDTQYF
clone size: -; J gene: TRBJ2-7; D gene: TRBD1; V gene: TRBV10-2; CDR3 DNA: TGCGCCAGCTCAGAAGGACAGGGGATGGGGCAGTACTTC; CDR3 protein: CASSEGQGMGQYF
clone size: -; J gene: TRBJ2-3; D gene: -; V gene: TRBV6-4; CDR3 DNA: TGTGCCAGCAGCCCGCTAGCAGCTAGTGCGGATACGCAGTATTTT; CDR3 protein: CASSPLAASADTQYF
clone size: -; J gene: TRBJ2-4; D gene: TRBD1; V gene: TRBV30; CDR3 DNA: TGTGCCTGGAGTGTAAACAGGGGCGCCAAAAACATTCAGTACTTC; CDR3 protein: CAWSVNRGAKNIQYF
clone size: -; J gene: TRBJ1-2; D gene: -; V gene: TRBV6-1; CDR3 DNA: TGTGCCAGCAGTTCTTCCCCAGATTTCAACTATGGCTACACCTTC; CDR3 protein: CASSSSPDFNYGYTF
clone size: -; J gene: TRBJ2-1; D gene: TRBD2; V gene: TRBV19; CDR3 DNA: TGTGCCAGTAGGCGCGAGGGACTAGCGGGTTACAATGAGCAGTTCTTC; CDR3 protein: CASRREGLAGYNEQFF
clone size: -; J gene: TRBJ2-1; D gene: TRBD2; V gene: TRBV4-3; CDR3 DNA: TGCGCCAGCAGCCAAGATAGTAGCGGGAGGGCCTACAATGAGCAGTTCTTC; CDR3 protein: CASSQDSSGRAYNEQFF
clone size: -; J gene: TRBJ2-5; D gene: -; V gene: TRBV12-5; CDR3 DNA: TGTGCTAGTGGTTCGGTAGAGGGCAGAGAGACCCAGTACTTC; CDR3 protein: CASGSVEGRETQYF
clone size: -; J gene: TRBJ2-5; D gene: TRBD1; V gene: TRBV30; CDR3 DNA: TGTGCCTGGAGTGTACAGGGGGGAGAAGAGACCCAGTACTTC; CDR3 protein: CAWSVQGGEETQYF
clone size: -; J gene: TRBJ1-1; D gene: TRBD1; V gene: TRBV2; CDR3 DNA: TGTGCCAGCAGGAGGGACAGTCAGGACACTGAAGCTTTCTTT; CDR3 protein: CASRRDSQDTEAFF
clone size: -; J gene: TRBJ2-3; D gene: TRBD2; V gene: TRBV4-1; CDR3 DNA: TGCGCCAGCAGCCAAACTAGCGGGGGCTTCACAGATACGCAGTATTTT; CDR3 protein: CASSQTSGGFTDTQYF
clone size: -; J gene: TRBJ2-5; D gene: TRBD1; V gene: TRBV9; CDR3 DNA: TGTGCCAGCAGCCCCGGGACAGGGGGCCAAGAGACCCAGTACTTC; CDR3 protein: CASSPGTGGQETQYF
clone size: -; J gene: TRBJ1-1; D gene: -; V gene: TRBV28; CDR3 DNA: TGTGCCAGCAGTTTAGCGGAGATGAACACTGAAGCTTTCTTT; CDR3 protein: CASSLAEMNTEAFF
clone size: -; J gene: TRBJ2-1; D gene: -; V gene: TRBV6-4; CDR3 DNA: TGTGCCAGCAGTGGGGAACTAGGTTCCAATGAGCAGTTCTTC; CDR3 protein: CASSGELGSNEQFF
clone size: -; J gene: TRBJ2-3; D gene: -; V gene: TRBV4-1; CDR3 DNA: TGCGCCAGCAGCCTACTACTTAGCGGAACAGATACGCAGTATTTT; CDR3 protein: CASSLLLSGTDTQYF